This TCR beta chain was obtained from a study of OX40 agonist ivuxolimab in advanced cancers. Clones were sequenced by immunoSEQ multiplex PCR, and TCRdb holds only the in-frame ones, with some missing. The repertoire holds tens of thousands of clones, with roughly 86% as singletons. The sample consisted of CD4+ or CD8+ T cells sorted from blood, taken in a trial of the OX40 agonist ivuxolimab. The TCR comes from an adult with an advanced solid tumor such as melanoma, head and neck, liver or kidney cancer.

The CDR3 here is CASTTSTPGRLNTEAFF. CDR3 DNA: TGTGCCAGCACCACAAGCACTCCGGGACGGCTGAACACTGAAGCTTTCTTT. The chain uses TRBV28 and TRBJ1-1, with TRBD1 as a possible D gene (5 bases). Germline loops: CDR1 MDHEN, CDR2 SYDVKM. The CDR3 is 17 residues long. V was clipped by 7 bases and J by 0 bases, with 21 bases between them.